The clone carrying this TCR beta chain was seen more than once but under ten times. The cDNA 3' end received a ligated oligonucleotide with a UMI. An equimolar mix of RC1.1 and RC1.2 primed the beta chain across TRBC1 and TRBC2. TCRdb re-derived calls from the UMI-ligation and nested PCR reads in MiXCR, one entry per CDR3 protein. In the table there are about 53,000 distinct CDR3 sequences, around an eighth of which are singletons. The CDR3 covers 14 residues. Trimming shortened V by 1 base and J by 0 bases, and 5 bases separated the two germline ends. Known numbers of the T cell clone KT2 were added to PBMC. The sample comes from a study of quantifying T cell responses using KT2 cells. Study as a whole: RNA was reverse transcribed with TCR alpha and beta constant-region primers.

The sample consisted of PBMCs spiked with cells of the T cell clone KT2. The sequence was collected from a human donor. This sequence joins TRBV12-3 or TRBV12-4 and TRBJ2-3; D is undetermined. Here the CDR3 DNA reads TGTGCCAGCAGTTTAGGACCAAGCACAGATACGCAGTATTTT. It encodes CASSLGPSTDTQYF.